Each of the 19 T cell receptor beta chains below was sequenced from the same sample in a study of identical twins. MiXCR, run by TCRdb on the 5' RACE reads, gives a single entry per CDR3 protein. The sample yields roughly 770,000 distinct CDR3 sequences, roughly 20% seen once. Another study also made use of these data, one on T cells expressing NK-cell markers.

Sequenced: PBMCs. The receptors derive from a woman aged 18-29 years in good health.

The chain has TRBV10-3 and TRBJ2-5, with TRBD2 matching 11 bases. Germline V CDR1 and CDR2: ENHRY, SYGVKD. This CDR3 spans 15 amino acids. The trim removed 8 bases at V and 4 bases at J, leaving 9 bases unmatched. In nucleotides, the CDR3 is TGTGCCATCGGGGGGATAGCGGGAGGGTCAGAGACCCAGTACTTC. It is translated as CAIGGIAGGSETQYF.

This clonotype was seen at least ten times. The V and J genes are TRBV5-6 and TRBJ1-2, with 8 bases that match TRBD1. The length of the CDR3 is 14 residues. J gave up 7 bases and V 0 bases, and 5 bases lay outside the gene matches. CDR1 and CDR2 (germline): SGHDT, YYEEEE. CDR3 DNA sequence: TGTGCCAGCAGCTTGGGACAGGGGATGTCTGGCTACACCTTC. Translation gives CASSLGQGMSGYTF.

This sequence joins TRBV29-1 and TRBJ1-2; 8 nucleotides match TRBD1. Germline V gene sequence: CDR1 SQVTM, CDR2 ANQGSEA. The CDR3 loop spans 15 amino acids. With V trimmed by 6 bases and J by 4 bases, 13 bases remained unmatched. The CDR3 sequence is CSVVIGTGPSYGYTF. The CDR3 DNA is TGCAGCGTCGTAATCGGGACAGGCCCTTCCTATGGCTACACCTTC. The full variable domain, rest sourced from reference TRBV29-1 and TRBJ1-2, is SAVISQKPSRDICQRGTSLTIQCQVDSQVTMMFWYRQQPGQSLTLIATANQGSEATYESGFVIDKFPISRPNLTFSTLTVSNMSPEDSSIYLCSVVIGTGPSYGYTFGSGTRLTVV.

The chain recombines TRBV5-5 with TRBJ1-5; 7 bases are a match to TRBD1. The CDR3 length is 16 residues. Per germline, CDR1 SGHKS and CDR2 YYEKEE (reference sequence). The ends lost 3 bases at V and 4 bases at J; junction bases unmatched: 10. The CDR3 reads CASSSHPDRRNQPQHF. CDR3 in DNA: TGTGCCAGCAGCTCTCACCCGGACAGGCGGAATCAGCCCCAGCATTTT.

This clonotype has only a few counts. The chain uses TRBV12-3 or TRBV12-4 and TRBJ2-1, with 10 positions matching TRBD2. Trimming at V came to 3 bases and at J to 10 bases, leaving 9 bases not matched to a gene. The CDR3 loop spans 15 amino acids. The CDR3 nucleotides read TGTGCCAGCAGTTTGAGGCTAGCGGGAGAAGTGGAGCAGTTCTTC. Its protein product is CASSLRLAGEVEQFF.

V usage is TRBV29-1 and J usage is TRBJ2-7; tentative D call: TRBD1 (6 bases). The CDR3 loop spans 11 amino acids. CDR1 SQVTM and CDR2 ANQGSEA come from the germline V gene. V was trimmed by 8 bases and J by 3 bases, leaving 11 bases between them. The DNA of the CDR3 is TGCAGCCGAGGGACAAGCTACGAGCAGTACTTC. Protein sequence: CSRGTSYEQYF.

This clonotype was recorded many times. V and J are TRBV6-6 and TRBJ2-7; 8 bases match TRBD1. With 7 bases clipped from V and 0 bases from J, the junction kept 8 bases outside the gene matches. This CDR3 has 15 residues. CDR1 and CDR2 (germline): MNHNY, SVGAGI (reference sequence). The CDR3 DNA reads as TGTGCCAGCACCCACGGGACAGGAAGCTCCTACGAGCAGTACTTC. Translating it yields CASTHGTGSSYEQYF.

The chain joins TRBV2 to TRBJ1-1; a weak D match, TRBD1 (6 bases). CDR1 is SNHLY and CDR2 is FYNNEI in the germline V gene. The CDR3 is 12 residues long. Trimming removed 8 bases from V and 4 bases from J, with 11 bases in between. The CDR3 sequence: CASFRGGTEAFF. The CDR3 DNA reads as TGTGCCAGCTTTAGGGGGGGCACTGAAGCTTTCTTT.

V is TRBV10-3 and J is TRBJ2-7; D gene uncertain. The CDR3 is 14 amino acids. V lost 0 bases to trimming and J lost 3 bases, with 9 bases between them. The V gene's germline CDR1 is ENHRY and CDR2 SYGVKD. The CDR3 DNA reads TGTGCCATCAGTGAGTCGATGAGCGACTACGAGCAGTACTTC. As protein: CAISESMSDYEQYF.

Only a few counts were recorded for this clonotype. The V gene is TRBV2, the J gene TRBJ1-6; 7 nucleotides agree with TRBD1. Losses at the gene ends were 4 bases for V and 5 bases for J; bases not matched to a gene: 5. The CDR3 extends over 15 amino acids. The V gene's germline CDR1 is SNHLY and CDR2 FYNNEI. The CDR3, as DNA: TGTGCCAGCAGTGTACAGGGGATTGATAATTCACCCCTCCACTTT. Translating it yields CASSVQGIDNSPLHF.

The V call is TRBV20-1, the J call TRBJ2-1, with D maybe TRBD1 (5 bases). V shed 5 bases and J shed 6 bases, with 14 bases lying between them. The CDR3 is 13 residues long. Looked up from germline, CDR1 is DFQATT and CDR2 is SNEGSKA (reference sequence). DNA of the CDR3: TGCAGTGCTGGGGCATCTTCCAGCAATGAGCAGTTCTTC. Translation gives CSAGASSSNEQFF.

This chain connects TRBV12-3 or TRBV12-4 to TRBJ1-5, with 11 bases identical to TRBD1. This CDR3 is built from 16 residues. Trimming removed 6 bases from V and 8 bases from J; junction bases left unmatched: 12. CDR3 amino acids: CASSPPRTGGLEPQHF. In DNA, the CDR3 is TGTGCCAGCAGCCCCCCCCGGACAGGGGGCTTGGAGCCCCAGCATTTT.

This chain uses TRBV6-1 with TRBJ2-3; D unclear. Per the germline V gene, CDR1 is MNHNS and CDR2 is SASEGT. The CDR3 sequence is 15 residues long. The germline V and J ends were trimmed by 6 bases and 5 bases, with 18 bases remaining between them. CDR3 sequence: CASSLRRGSIDTQYF. Here the CDR3 DNA reads TGTGCCAGCAGCCTCAGGAGAGGTAGTATAGATACGCAGTATTTT.

V usage is TRBV20-1 and J usage is TRBJ1-1; D remains unclear. Trimming pared 4 bases from V and 2 bases from J, leaving 14 bases between. CDR1 is DFQATT, CDR2 SNEGSKA, per germline (reference sequence). There are 14 residues in the CDR3. The CDR3 coding sequence is TGCAGTGCTAAAGACGGGAGACAAAACACTGAAGCTTTCTTT. Amino acid sequence: CSAKDGRQNTEAFF.

This chain links TRBV4-3 with TRBJ2-3; 10 bases map to TRBD2. The CDR3 contains 16 residues. With 4 bases clipped from V and 6 bases from J, the junction kept 10 bases outside the gene matches. The germline V gene encodes CDR1 LGHNA and CDR2 YSLEER. CDR3 amino acids: CASSRTASGSRDTQYF. The CDR3 DNA reads TGCGCCAGCAGCCGGACAGCTAGCGGGAGTAGGGATACGCAGTATTTT.

This chain joins TRBV11-3 and TRBJ2-5; 9 bases map to TRBD2. CDR1 and CDR2 from the germline V gene are SGHNT and YENEEA. The CDR3 is 16 residues long. The trim removed 2 bases at V and 0 bases at J, leaving 4 bases unmatched. CDR3 bases: TGTGCCAGCAGCTTAATCGCTAGCGGGGACCAAGAGACCCAGTACTTC. Its translation: CASSLIASGDQETQYF.

This clonotype came up many times. The rearrangement links TRBV6-1 to TRBJ1-5; 8 bases map to TRBD1. V gave up 6 bases and J gave up 7 bases; unmatched junction bases: 5. CDR1 MNHNS and CDR2 SASEGT come from the germline V gene. The CDR3 spans 13 residues. The CDR3 coding sequence is TGTGCCAGCAGCCATACAGGGGGACAGCCCCAGCATTTT. Amino acid sequence: CASSHTGGQPQHF.

The V gene is TRBV27, the J gene TRBJ2-1; 8 positions match TRBD2. Germline trimming cut 3 bases from V and 10 bases from J; bases unmatched to any gene: 5. The CDR3 consists of 13 residues. Germline loops: CDR1 MNHEY, CDR2 SMNVEV (reference sequence). As DNA, the CDR3 is TGTGCCAGCAGTTTTTCGCGGGAGGCGGAGCAGTTCTTC. This translates into CASSFSREAEQFF.

In nucleotides, the CDR3 is TGTGCCGCGGGTGAGGGGGCTGCTGAAGCTTTCTTT. It yields the protein CAAGEGAAEAFF. The V gene is TRBV12-3 or TRBV12-4, the J gene TRBJ1-1, with TRBD1 matching 7 bases. Unmatched junction bases numbered 9, after V lost 11 bases and J lost 6 bases. This CDR3 is 12 amino acids long.